The TCR beta chain described here comes from a study of immune cell composition in non-small cell lung cancer. Study-wide results and limits: Top 10 clone scores and clonality were higher in squamous than adenocarcinoma. Tumour-associated clones >0.5% occurred in 25% to 35% of adenocarcinomas, roughly 75% of squamous. Tumour-reactive clones were not shown to match dominant in vivo tumour clones.

Concerning this clone itself: Its antigen is unidentified.

The ends were cut back, 5 bases at V and 4 bases at J, with 8 bases in the middle. This CDR3 contains 11 residues. From germline, CDR1 is DFQATT and CDR2 SNEGSKA (reference sequence). TCRdb keeps only in-frame clones here, not all; method: immunoSEQ multiplex PCR. The table records about 1,900 clones, approximately 83% of them present only once. Genomic DNA came from frozen unsorted single-cell suspensions. This sequence originates from a human donor with non-small cell lung cancer. The rearrangement joins TRBV20-1 to TRBJ1-2, with D tentatively TRBD1 (5 bases). Sequencing was carried out using lung tumor tissue. The CDR3 sequence is CSARGLYGYTF. As DNA, the CDR3 is TGCAGTGCTCGGGGCCTCTATGGCTACACCTTC.